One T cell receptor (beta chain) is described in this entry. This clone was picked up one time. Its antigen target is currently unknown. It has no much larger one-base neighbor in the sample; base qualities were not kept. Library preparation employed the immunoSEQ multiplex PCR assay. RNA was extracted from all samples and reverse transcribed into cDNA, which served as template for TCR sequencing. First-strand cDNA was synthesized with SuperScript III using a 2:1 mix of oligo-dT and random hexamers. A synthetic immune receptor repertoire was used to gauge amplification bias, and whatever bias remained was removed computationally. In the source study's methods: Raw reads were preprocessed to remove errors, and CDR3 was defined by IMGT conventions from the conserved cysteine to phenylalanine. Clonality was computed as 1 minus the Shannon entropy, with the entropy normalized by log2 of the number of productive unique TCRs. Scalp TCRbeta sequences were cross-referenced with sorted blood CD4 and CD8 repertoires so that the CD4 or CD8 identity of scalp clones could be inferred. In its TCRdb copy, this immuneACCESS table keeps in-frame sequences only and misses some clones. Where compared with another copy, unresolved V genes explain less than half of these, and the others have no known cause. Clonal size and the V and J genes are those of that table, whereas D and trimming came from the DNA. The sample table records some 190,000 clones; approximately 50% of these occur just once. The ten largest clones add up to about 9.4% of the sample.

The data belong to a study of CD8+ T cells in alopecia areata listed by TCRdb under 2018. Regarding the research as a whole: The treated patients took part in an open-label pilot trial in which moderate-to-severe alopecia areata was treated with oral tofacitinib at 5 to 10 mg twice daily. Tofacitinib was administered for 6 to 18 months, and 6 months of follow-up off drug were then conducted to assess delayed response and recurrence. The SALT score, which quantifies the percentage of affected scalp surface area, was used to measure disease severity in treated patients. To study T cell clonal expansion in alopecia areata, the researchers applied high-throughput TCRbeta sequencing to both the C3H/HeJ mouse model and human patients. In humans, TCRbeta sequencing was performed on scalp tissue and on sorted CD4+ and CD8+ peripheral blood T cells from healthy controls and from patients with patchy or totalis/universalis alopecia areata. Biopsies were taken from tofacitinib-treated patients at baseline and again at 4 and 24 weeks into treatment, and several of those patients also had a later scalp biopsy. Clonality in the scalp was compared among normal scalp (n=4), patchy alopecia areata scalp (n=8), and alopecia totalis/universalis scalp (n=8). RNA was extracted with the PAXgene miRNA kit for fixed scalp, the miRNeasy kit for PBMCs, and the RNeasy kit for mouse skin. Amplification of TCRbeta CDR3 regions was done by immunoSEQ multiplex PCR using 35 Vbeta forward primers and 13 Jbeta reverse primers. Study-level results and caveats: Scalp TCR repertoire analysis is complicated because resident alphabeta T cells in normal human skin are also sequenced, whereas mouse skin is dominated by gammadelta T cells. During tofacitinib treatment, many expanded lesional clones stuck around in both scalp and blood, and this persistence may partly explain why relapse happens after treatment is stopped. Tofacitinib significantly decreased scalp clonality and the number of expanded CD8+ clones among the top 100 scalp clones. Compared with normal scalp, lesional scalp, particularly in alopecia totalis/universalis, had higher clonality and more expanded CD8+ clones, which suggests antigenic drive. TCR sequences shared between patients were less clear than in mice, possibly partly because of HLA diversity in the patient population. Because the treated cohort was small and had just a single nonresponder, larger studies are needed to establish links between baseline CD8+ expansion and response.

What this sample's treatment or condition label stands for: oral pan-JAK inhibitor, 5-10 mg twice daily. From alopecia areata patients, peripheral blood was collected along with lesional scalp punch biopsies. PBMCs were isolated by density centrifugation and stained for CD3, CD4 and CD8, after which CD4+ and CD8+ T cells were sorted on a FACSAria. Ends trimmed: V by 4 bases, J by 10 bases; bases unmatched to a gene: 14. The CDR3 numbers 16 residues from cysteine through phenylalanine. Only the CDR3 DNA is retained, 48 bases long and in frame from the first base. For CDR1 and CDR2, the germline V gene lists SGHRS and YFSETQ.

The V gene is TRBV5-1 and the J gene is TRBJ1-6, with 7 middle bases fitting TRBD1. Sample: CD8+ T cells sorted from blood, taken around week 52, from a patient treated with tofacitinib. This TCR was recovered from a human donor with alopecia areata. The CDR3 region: CASSHYETGNGSPLHF. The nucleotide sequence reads TGCGCCAGCAGCCACTACGAGACAGGGAACGGCTCACCCCTCCACTTT.